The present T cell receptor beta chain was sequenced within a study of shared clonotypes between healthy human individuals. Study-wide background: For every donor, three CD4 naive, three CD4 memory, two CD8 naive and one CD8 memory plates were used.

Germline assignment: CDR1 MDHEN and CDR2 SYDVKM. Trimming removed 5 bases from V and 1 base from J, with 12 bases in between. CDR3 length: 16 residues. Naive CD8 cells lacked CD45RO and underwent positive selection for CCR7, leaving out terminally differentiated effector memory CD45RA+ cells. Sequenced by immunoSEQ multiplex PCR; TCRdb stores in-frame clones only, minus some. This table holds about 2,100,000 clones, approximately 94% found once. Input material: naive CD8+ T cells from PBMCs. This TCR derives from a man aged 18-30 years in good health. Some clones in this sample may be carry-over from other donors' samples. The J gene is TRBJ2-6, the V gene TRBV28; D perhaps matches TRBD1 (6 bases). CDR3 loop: CASSLLQGSGANVLTF. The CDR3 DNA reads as TGTGCCAGCAGTCTGTTACAGGGTTCTGGGGCCAACGTCCTGACTTTC.